The 4 T cell receptor beta chains reported below all come from one sample, sequenced in a study of T cell repertoires in ileal Crohn's disease. Clones were sequenced by immunoSEQ multiplex PCR, and TCRdb holds only the in-frame ones, with some missing. The data contain under 6,500 clones, roughly 90% of them singletons. Lamina propria lymphocytes from surgical specimens were isolated on a density gradient before sorting. The sample consisted of CD4+ T cells from ileum. These receptors originate from an adult with Crohn's disease. Some clones in this sample may be carry-over from other donors' samples.

Points on this clone: An end of the junction differs from the germline gene, which may be a read error. The CDR3 nucleotides read TGTGCCTGGAGGGTAGCGGGTAGTTACGGGCAGTACTTC. Amino acid sequence: CAWRVAGSYGQYF. The chain combines TRBV30 with TRBJ2-7, with 7 bases identical to TRBD2. The CDR3 totals 13 residues. Germline CDR1 GTSNPN, CDR2 SVGIG (reference sequence).

This clone occurred once. The chain couples TRBV29-1 to TRBJ1-1, with a tentative D call TRBD1 (6 bases). V lost 7 bases to trimming and J lost 4 bases, with 19 bases between them. Germline V CDR1 and CDR2: SQVTM, ANQGSEA. CDR3 length equals 14 residues. The CDR3: CSGSLTGGPTEAFF. The DNA of the CDR3 is TGCAGCGGTTCCTTAACCGGGGGGCCCACTGAAGCTTTCTTT.

This clone was seen a few times. The chain recombines TRBV5-1 with TRBJ2-3, with 7 positions matching TRBD2. CDR1 and CDR2 from the germline V gene are SGHRS and YFSETQ. This CDR3 is built from 15 residues. Unmatched junction bases numbered 11, after V lost 6 bases and J lost 4 bases. The CDR3 DNA follows: TGCGCCAGCACCCCGACGGGGGGTCCCGCAGATACGCAGTATTTT. This codes for CASTPTGGPADTQYF.

The chain uses TRBV27 and TRBJ2-1, with D hard to call. The germline gives CDR1 MNHEY, CDR2 SMNVEV (reference sequence). V was trimmed by 7 bases and J by 7 bases, leaving 11 bases between them. This CDR3 contains 12 residues. The CDR3 nucleotides read TGTGCCAGCAAGACTCGGTCGAATGAGCAGTTCTTC. This gives the protein CASKTRSNEQFF.